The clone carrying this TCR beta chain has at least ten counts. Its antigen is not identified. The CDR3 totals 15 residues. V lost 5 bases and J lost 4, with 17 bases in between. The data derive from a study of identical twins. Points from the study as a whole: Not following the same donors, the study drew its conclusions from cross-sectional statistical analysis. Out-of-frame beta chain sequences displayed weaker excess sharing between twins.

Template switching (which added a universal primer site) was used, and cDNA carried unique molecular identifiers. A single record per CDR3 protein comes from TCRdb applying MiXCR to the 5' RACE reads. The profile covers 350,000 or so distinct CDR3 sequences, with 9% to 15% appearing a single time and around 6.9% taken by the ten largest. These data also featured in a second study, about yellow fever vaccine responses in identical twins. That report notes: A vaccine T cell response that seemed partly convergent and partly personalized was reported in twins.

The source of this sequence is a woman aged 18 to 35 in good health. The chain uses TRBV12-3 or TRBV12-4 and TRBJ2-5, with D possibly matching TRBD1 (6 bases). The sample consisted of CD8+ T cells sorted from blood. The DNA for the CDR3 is TGTGCCAGCAGTCAAATCTCCACAGGGTTAGAGACCCAGTACTTC. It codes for CASSQISTGLETQYF.